This T cell receptor (beta chain) emerged from a study of blood T cells in healthy people across ages. General observations from the study: Unsorted PBMCs ruled out conclusive naive versus antigen-experienced comparison. In long-lived donors, naive CD4+ cell counts and diversity exceeded those of aged donors. Per million T cells, the diversity of TCR beta decreased roughly linearly as age advanced.

Concerning this clonotype: What it binds is not known.

Drawn from each donor were roughly 9.4 milliliters of peripheral blood. Next came a second PCR, run for about 6 to 11 cycles, which used a sample-barcoded 5' primer along with a J-beta primer mix. TCRdb re-called the 5' RACE reads with MiXCR, one entry per CDR3 protein. There are about 640,000 distinct CDR3 sequences in the sample; about 54% occur only once, and 30% to 40% lies in the top ten. V lost 3 bases to trimming and J lost 1 base, with 7 bases between them. CDR3 length: 14 amino acids. CDR1 SGDLS and CDR2 YYNGEE come from the germline V gene. This receptor was identified in a man aged 60 to 69 in good health. Material for sequencing was blood. The V call is TRBV9, the J call TRBJ2-2, with a tentative D call TRBD1 (5 bases). CDR3 sequence: CASSGQRNTGELFF. The CDR3 bases are TGTGCCAGCAGCGGACAGAGGAACACCGGGGAGCTGTTTTTT.